The T cell receptor (beta chain) described here comes from a study of blood T cell repertoires in COVID-19. The wider study: The samples span acute and convalescent COVID-19 from the United States, Italy and Spain.

TCRdb's table, derived via immunoSEQ multiplex PCR, lists solely in-frame clones and lacks some. This sample has roughly 380,000 clones, with approximately 91% found just once. The germline V gene has CDR1 ENHRY and CDR2 SYGVKD. The CDR3 contains 15 residues. Trimming cost V 7 bases and J 2 bases; bases outside gene matches: 3. V gene TRBV10-3 combines with J gene TRBJ2-3; 13 bases are a match to TRBD2. This TCR came from a middle-aged woman with COVID-19, enrolled during active disease. The specimen sequenced was peripheral blood. CDR3 residues: CAIMTSGGITDTQYF. Here the CDR3 DNA reads TGTGCCATCATGACTAGCGGGGGGATCACAGATACGCAGTATTTT.